The 27 T cell receptor beta chains in this list originate from one sample, sequenced in a study of blood T cells in healthy people across ages. A sample-barcoded 5' primer and a J-beta primer mix were used in a second PCR of roughly 7 to 11 cycles. From the 5' RACE reads, TCRdb called clonotypes with MiXCR, one entry per CDR3 protein. The sample records about 730,000 distinct CDR3 sequences, 40% to 45% being singletons. Sequenced sample: blood. These receptors all come from a woman aged 60-75 years in good health.

Worth noting for this clonotype: Just one base apart from a much larger clone, this may be a read error. The genes are TRBV6-6 and TRBJ2-1; D possibly matches TRBD1 or TRBD2 (5 bases each). The V gene's germline CDR1 is MNHNY and CDR2 SVGAGI (reference sequence). This CDR3 has 17 residues. V was shortened by 7 bases and J by 13 bases, with 32 bases between the two germline ends. The CDR3 loop is CASTQSRGPESVETQFF. CDR3 DNA sequence: TGTGCCAGCACCCAGTCTCGGGGACCCGAGAGCGTAGAGACCCAGTTCTTC.

This sequence joins TRBV15 and TRBJ1-1, with a tentative D call TRBD1 (6 bases). The germline V gene has CDR1 LNHNV and CDR2 YYDKDF (reference sequence). V was trimmed by 5 bases and J by 4 bases, leaving 14 bases between them. The CDR3 totals 14 residues. The CDR3 bases are TGTGCCACCAGCGTACTACAGGGTCCCACTGAAGCTTTCTTT. Translated: CATSVLQGPTEAFF.

This clonotype was recorded a few times. The V and J genes are TRBV10-3 and TRBJ2-7; D may be TRBD1 (6 bases). The V and J ends lost 4 bases and 1 base respectively, with 11 bases between them. Germline V gene data show CDR1 as ENHRY and CDR2 as SYGVKD. This CDR3 comprises 14 residues. The CDR3 protein is CAISAQTGSYEQYF. The DNA of the CDR3 is TGTGCCATCAGTGCGCAGACAGGTTCCTACGAGCAGTACTTC.

This chain connects TRBV5-1 to TRBJ1-6; D gene unclear. The CDR3 extends over 14 amino acids. Germline CDR1 reads SGHRS; CDR2 reads YFSETQ. Trimming removed 0 bases at V and 10 bases at J, with 11 bases between. The CDR3 loop reads CASSLGEEGSPLHF. The CDR3 nucleotides are TGCGCCAGCAGCTTGGGGGAGGAAGGCTCACCCCTCCACTTT.

The rearrangement uses TRBV24-1 and TRBJ2-3, with 7 bases matching TRBD1. The CDR3 loop spans 16 amino acids. Germline CDR1 is KGHDR and CDR2 is SFDVKD. With V trimmed by 5 bases and J by 2 bases, 9 bases remained unmatched. The CDR3 here is CATSGNKGAVTDTQYF. The CDR3 region has the DNA TGTGCCACCAGTGGCAACAAGGGGGCGGTCACAGATACGCAGTATTTT.

The V and J genes are TRBV12-3 or TRBV12-4 and TRBJ1-5, with a tentative D call TRBD1 (6 bases). This CDR3 is 16 amino acids long. V was cut by 2 bases and J by 2 bases, with 13 bases left in between. The CDR3 sequence is CASSLFGAGGNQPQHF. The CDR3 coding sequence is TGTGCCAGCAGTTTATTTGGGGCAGGGGGCAATCAGCCCCAGCATTTT.

This chain links TRBV12-3 or TRBV12-4 with TRBJ2-3; D perhaps matches TRBD1 (6 bases). The CDR3 has 13 residues. V lost 6 bases, J lost 5 bases, and 12 bases lay in between. For the CDR3, the DNA is TGTGCCAGCAGCAGTATGGGACAAGATACGCAGTATTTT. It translates to CASSSMGQDTQYF.

This clonotype came up once. The rearrangement joins TRBV24-1 to TRBJ2-1; 7 bases align to TRBD1. The closer fit of TRBJ2-7 to the DNA end suggests the J call may be wrong. The V gene's germline CDR1 is KGHDR and CDR2 SFDVKD. The CDR3 has 18 amino acids. The CDR3 is CATSDGRTGVEFYNEQYF. DNA of the CDR3: TGTGCCACCAGTGATGGGAGAACAGGGGTCGAGTTCTACAATGAGCAGTACTTC.

The V and J genes are TRBV2 and TRBJ2-5, with 7 bases matching TRBD1. The CDR3 loop spans 14 amino acids. With 6 bases clipped from V and 0 bases from J, the junction kept 4 bases outside the gene matches. CDR1 and CDR2 from the germline V gene are SNHLY and FYNNEI. The CDR3 bases are TGTGCCAGCAGGTTGGACAGGTACCAAGAGACCCAGTACTTC. Its translation: CASRLDRYQETQYF.

This clonotype was seen more than once but under ten times. CDR3 coding DNA: TGTGCCAGCAGCCAACCGTGGGACGGCGTTAATGAGCAGTTCTTC. Its translation: CASSQPWDGVNEQFF. The genes are TRBV3-1 and TRBJ2-1; D could derive from TRBD1 or TRBD2 (5 bases each). The germline CDR1 and CDR2 sequences are LGHDT and YNNKEL (reference sequence). CDR3 length: 15 residues. V was pared by 2 bases and J by 7 bases, with 15 bases between.

This clonotype turned up a few times. The chain joins TRBV24-1 to TRBJ2-7; 9 bases are shared with TRBD1. Unmatched junction bases numbered 8, after V lost 3 bases and J lost 6 bases. From germline, CDR1 is KGHDR and CDR2 SFDVKD. This CDR3 is built from 15 residues. DNA of the CDR3: TGTGCCACCAGTGATCCCGTACAGGGGGCTGGCGAGCAGTACTTC. It encodes CATSDPVQGAGEQYF.

This clonotype came up a few times. V is TRBV25-1 and J is TRBJ2-3, with TRBD2 matching 8 bases. The V gene's germline CDR1 is MGHDK and CDR2 SYGVNS. The CDR3 contains 18 residues. Trimming took 4 bases from V and 2 from J; bases not matched to a gene: 14. Here the CDR3 DNA reads TGTGCCAGCAGTGCCGGGGCCCGCAGCGGGAGCATCACAGATACGCAGTATTTT. Protein: CASSAGARSGSITDTQYF.

The table lists this clonotype with a few counts. This chain links TRBV20-1 with TRBJ1-5; D uncertain. Germline CDR1 is DFQATT and CDR2 is SNEGSKA (reference sequence). The germline V and J ends were trimmed by 0 bases and 4 bases, with 10 bases remaining between them. This CDR3 is 14 amino acids long. CDR3 sequence: CSARDPELNQPQHF. Written as DNA, the CDR3 is TGCAGTGCTAGAGATCCGGAACTAAATCAGCCCCAGCATTTT.

The V gene is TRBV19, the J gene TRBJ2-1; D possibly corresponds to TRBD2 (5 bases). Trimming cost V 2 bases and J 9 bases, with 11 bases left between them. The CDR3 consists of 13 residues. The germline gives CDR1 LNHDA, CDR2 SQIVND (reference sequence). This CDR3 is CASSISSPTEQFF. The CDR3 DNA sequence: TGTGCCAGTAGTATATCTAGCCCCACTGAGCAGTTCTTC.

This clonotype was seen a few times. The genes are TRBV7-3 and TRBJ2-7; D not certain. The germline V gene encodes CDR1 SGHTA and CDR2 FQGTGA. The CDR3 has 14 amino acids. The V end lost 1 base, the J end lost 0 bases, and 7 bases lay between the germline ends. The CDR3: CASSLNGPSYEQYF. The DNA of the CDR3 is TGTGCCAGCAGCTTAAACGGGCCCTCCTACGAGCAGTACTTC. The full variable domain, rest sourced from reference TRBV7-3 and TRBJ2-7, is GAGVSQTPSNKVTEKGKYVELRCDPISGHTALYWYRQSLGQGPEFLIYFQGTGAADDSGLPNDRFFAVRPEGSVSTLKIQRTERGDSAVYLCASSLNGPSYEQYFGPGTRLTVT.

This chain joins TRBV2 and TRBJ1-1; D is undetermined. V was shortened by 4 bases and J by 0 bases, with 6 bases between the two germline ends. The germline V gene has CDR1 SNHLY and CDR2 FYNNEI. The CDR3 runs to 13 residues. CDR3 DNA sequence: TGTGCCAGCAGTGCCGGGGTGAACACTGAAGCTTTCTTT. As protein: CASSAGVNTEAFF.

This sequence joins TRBV12-3 or TRBV12-4 and TRBJ2-4; a possible D gene is TRBD2 (5 bases). The V end was cut by 4 bases, the J end by 13 bases, with 11 bases between. The CDR3 extends over 11 amino acids. Here the CDR3 reads CASSSAAGQYF. The CDR3 nucleotides read TGTGCCAGCAGTTCAGCGGCTGGGCAGTACTTC.

This chain links TRBV5-4 with TRBJ2-3; D is perhaps TRBD2 (5 bases). This CDR3 is built from 14 residues. Germline V lookup: CDR1 SGHNT, CDR2 YYREEE (reference sequence). V was clipped by 1 base and J by 1 base, with 7 bases between them. The CDR3 loop is CASSLKRGTDTQYF. CDR3 coding DNA: TGTGCCAGCAGCTTGAAGAGGGGCACAGATACGCAGTATTTT.

The chain employs TRBV20-1 and TRBJ2-5, with no clear D. Germline CDR1 reads DFQATT; CDR2 reads SNEGSKA (reference sequence). V was shortened by 6 bases and J by 5 bases, with 22 bases between the two germline ends. This CDR3 has 15 residues. This CDR3 is CSAPNGGDIGETQYF. In nucleotides, the CDR3 is TGCAGTGCCCCCAACGGTGGTGATATTGGGGAGACCCAGTACTTC.

The chain is built from TRBV7-3 and TRBJ1-2; TRBD1 matches 8 bases. This CDR3 is built from 17 residues. V gave up 3 bases and J gave up 7 bases; unmatched junction bases: 16. Germline CDR1 reads SGHTA; CDR2 reads FQGTGA. The CDR3 bases are TGTGCCAGCAGCTTGATGGCGACAGGGGTGACCGAACGTGGCTACACCTTC. Translation gives CASSLMATGVTERGYTF.

This clonotype was observed a handful of times. The gene calls are TRBV20-1 and TRBJ1-5; D not certain. Germline V gene sequence: CDR1 DFQATT, CDR2 SNEGSKA (reference sequence). V lost 0 bases and J lost 0, with 6 bases in between. The CDR3 sequence is 14 residues long. The CDR3, as DNA: TGCAGTGCTAGAGATCCTATTAGCAATCAGCCCCAGCATTTT. Its protein product is CSARDPISNQPQHF.

V usage is TRBV29-1 and J usage is TRBJ1-5; maybe TRBD1 (5 bases). Germline-derived CDR1 and CDR2 are SQVTM and ANQGSEA. Deletions cut 7 bases from V and 4 bases from J, with 17 bases between. The length of the CDR3 is 14 residues. CDR3 nucleotides: TGCAGCGCCCCTCGGAGGGGATCAAATCAGCCCCAGCATTTT. It codes for CSAPRRGSNQPQHF.

The chain carries TRBV7-2 and TRBJ2-1; 9 bases fit TRBD2. Germline-derived CDR1 and CDR2 are SGHTA and FQGNSA. This CDR3 comprises 15 residues. The V and J ends lost 2 bases and 8 bases, in that order; junction bases with no gene match: 7. CDR3: CASSLTSGPFDEQFF. In nucleotides, the CDR3 is TGTGCCAGCAGCTTAACTAGCGGGCCCTTCGATGAGCAGTTCTTC.

This clonotype was picked up a small number of times. The J gene is TRBJ2-7, the V gene TRBV20-1; D tentatively reads TRBD1 or TRBD2 (5 bases each). The germline V and J ends were trimmed by 0 bases and 7 bases, with 13 bases remaining between them. The CDR3 covers 13 residues. Looked up from germline, CDR1 is DFQATT and CDR2 is SNEGSKA (reference sequence). The CDR3 DNA is TGCAGTGCTAGAGAACCCCCCGGGACGGAGCAGTACTTC. This gives the protein CSAREPPGTEQYF.

This clonotype was recorded a few times. V gene TRBV4-2 combines with J gene TRBJ2-4; 11 nucleotides align to TRBD2. J gave up 8 bases and V 0 bases, and 3 bases lay outside the gene matches. CDR3 length: 15 amino acids. The germline CDR1 and CDR2 sequences are LGHNA and YNFKEQ. CDR3 amino acids: CASSQDTSGSYIQYF. CDR3 DNA: TGTGCCAGCAGCCAAGATACTAGCGGGAGTTACATTCAGTACTTC.

This chain joins TRBV12-3 or TRBV12-4 and TRBJ2-1, with D possibly TRBD1 on 6 matching bases. V was trimmed by 0 bases and J by 6 bases, leaving 6 bases between them. The CDR3 loop spans 13 amino acids. In DNA form, the CDR3 reads TGTGCCAGCAGTTTAGCGGACAGCAATGAGCAGTTCTTC. This translates into CASSLADSNEQFF.

This chain links TRBV29-1 with TRBJ1-4; D is perhaps TRBD1 (5 bases). Trimming took off 5 bases at V and 0 bases at J, with 10 bases between the two ends. The CDR3 totals 14 residues. In germline, CDR1 is SQVTM, CDR2 ANQGSEA. The CDR3 region is CSVLTDTTNEKLFF. The DNA for the CDR3 is TGCAGCGTTCTGACAGACACAACTAATGAAAAACTGTTTTTT.